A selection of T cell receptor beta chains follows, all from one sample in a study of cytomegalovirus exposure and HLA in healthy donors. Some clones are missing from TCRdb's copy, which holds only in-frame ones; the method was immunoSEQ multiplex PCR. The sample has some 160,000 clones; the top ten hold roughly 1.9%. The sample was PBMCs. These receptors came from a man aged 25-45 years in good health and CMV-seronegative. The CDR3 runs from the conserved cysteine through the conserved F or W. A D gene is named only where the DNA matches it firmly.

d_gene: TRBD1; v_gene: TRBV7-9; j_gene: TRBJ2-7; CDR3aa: CASSSGTGAYEQYF; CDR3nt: TGTGCCAGCAGCTCCGGGACAGGGGCCTACGAGCAGTACTTC
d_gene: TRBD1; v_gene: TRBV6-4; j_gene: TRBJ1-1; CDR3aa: CASSVRRGQGFEAFF; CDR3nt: TGTGCCAGCAGTGTCCGAAGGGGACAGGGATTTGAAGCTTTCTTT
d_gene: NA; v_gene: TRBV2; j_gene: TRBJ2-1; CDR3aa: CASREGRDEQFF; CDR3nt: TGTGCCAGCAGGGAGGGTCGCGATGAGCAGTTCTTC
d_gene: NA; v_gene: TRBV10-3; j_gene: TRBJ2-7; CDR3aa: CAISEPGILANEQYF; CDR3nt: TGTGCCATCAGTGAACCCGGGATTCTAGCTAACGAGCAGTACTTC
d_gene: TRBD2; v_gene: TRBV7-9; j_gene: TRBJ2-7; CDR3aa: CASSLGWSGKGYEQYF; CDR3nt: TGTGCCAGCAGCTTAGGGTGGAGCGGGAAAGGGTACGAGCAGTACTTC
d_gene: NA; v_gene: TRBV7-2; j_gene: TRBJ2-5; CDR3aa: CASSSRGGGETQYF; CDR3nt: TGTGCCAGCAGCTCCCGTGGCGGGGGCGAGACCCAGTACTTC
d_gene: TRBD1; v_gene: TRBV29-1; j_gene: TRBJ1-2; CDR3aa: CSVRTGPNYGYTF; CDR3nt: TGCAGCGTAAGGACAGGGCCCAACTATGGCTACACCTTC
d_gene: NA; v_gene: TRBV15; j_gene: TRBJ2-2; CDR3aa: CATSRDHRAVTGELFF; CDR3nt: TGTGCCACCAGCAGAGATCACAGGGCGGTCACCGGGGAGCTGTTTTTT
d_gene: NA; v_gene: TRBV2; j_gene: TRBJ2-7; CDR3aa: CASSGQLGPYEQYF; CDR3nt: TGTGCCAGCAGTGGACAGTTAGGCCCCTACGAGCAGTACTTC
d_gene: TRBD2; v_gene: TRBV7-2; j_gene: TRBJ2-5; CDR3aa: CASSLGASAGGTETQYF; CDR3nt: TGTGCCAGCAGCTTAGGAGCGTCGGCGGGAGGTACGGAGACCCAGTACTTC
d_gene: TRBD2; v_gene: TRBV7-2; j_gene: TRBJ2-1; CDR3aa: CASSLAGTSGMNEQFF; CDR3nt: TGTGCCAGCAGCTTAGCGGGGACTAGCGGGATGAATGAGCAGTTCTTC
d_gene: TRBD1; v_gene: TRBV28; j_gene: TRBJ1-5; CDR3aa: CASSSLRTGSNQPQHF; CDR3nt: TGTGCCAGCAGTTCCCTCCGGACAGGAAGCAATCAGCCCCAGCATTTT
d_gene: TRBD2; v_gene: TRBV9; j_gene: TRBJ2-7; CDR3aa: CASSVTSGRHNEQYF; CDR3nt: TGTGCCAGCAGCGTGACTAGCGGGAGACATAACGAGCAGTACTTC
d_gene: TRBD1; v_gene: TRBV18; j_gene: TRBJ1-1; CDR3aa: CASSYNRGAGGNTEAFF; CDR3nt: TGTGCCAGCTCATACAACAGGGGTGCCGGGGGAAACACTGAAGCTTTCTTT
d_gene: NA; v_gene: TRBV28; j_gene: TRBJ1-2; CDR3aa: CASSPGIGTNYGYTF; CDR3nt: TGTGCCAGCAGCCCGGGAATCGGAACTAACTATGGCTACACCTTC
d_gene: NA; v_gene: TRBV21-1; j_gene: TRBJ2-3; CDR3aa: CASSKSGLGAGRTDTQYF; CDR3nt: TGTGCCAGCAGCAAATCAGGCCTCGGAGCGGGGCGCACAGATACGCAGTATTTT
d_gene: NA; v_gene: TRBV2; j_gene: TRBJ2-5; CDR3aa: CASSEVSAREAQYF; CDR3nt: TGTGCCAGCAGTGAGGTTAGCGCCAGAGAGGCCCAGTACTTC
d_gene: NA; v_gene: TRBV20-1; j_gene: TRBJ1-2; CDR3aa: CSARPNYGYTF; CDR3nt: TGCAGCGCCAGGCCAAACTATGGCTACACCTTC
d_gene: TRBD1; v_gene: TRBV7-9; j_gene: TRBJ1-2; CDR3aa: CASSRRGQGYTF; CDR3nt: TGTGCCAGCAGCCGCAGGGGGCAAGGCTACACCTTC
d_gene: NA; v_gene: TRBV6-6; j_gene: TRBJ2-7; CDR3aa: CASSYGGKSYEQYF; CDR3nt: TGTGCCAGCAGTTACGGCGGGAAATCCTACGAGCAGTACTTC
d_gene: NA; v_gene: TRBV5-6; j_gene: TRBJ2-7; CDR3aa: CASSSPGRAFYEQYF; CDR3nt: TGTGCCAGCAGTTCGCCGGGTCGCGCATTCTACGAGCAGTACTTC
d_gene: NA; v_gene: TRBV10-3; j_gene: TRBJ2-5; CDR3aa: CAISEPRAGGEETQYF; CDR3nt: TGTGCCATCAGTGAGCCGAGAGCGGGTGGAGAAGAGACCCAGTACTTC
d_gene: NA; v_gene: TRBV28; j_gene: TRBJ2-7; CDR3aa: CASSLSDSSSGEQYF; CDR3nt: TGTGCCAGCAGTTTATCCGACAGTTCCTCCGGCGAGCAGTACTTC
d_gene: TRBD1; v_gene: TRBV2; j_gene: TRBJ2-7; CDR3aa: CASRDDREVQYF; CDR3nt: TGTGCCAGCAGGGACGACAGGGAAGTGCAGTACTTC
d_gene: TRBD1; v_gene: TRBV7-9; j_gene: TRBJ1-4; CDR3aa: CASSVTGVGEKLFF; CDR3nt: TGTGCCAGCAGCGTTACAGGGGTGGGGGAAAAACTGTTTTTT
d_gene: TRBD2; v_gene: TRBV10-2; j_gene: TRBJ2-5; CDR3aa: CAGGAAGNQETQYF; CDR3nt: TGCGCCGGCGGGGCAGCGGGGAACCAAGAGACCCAGTACTTC
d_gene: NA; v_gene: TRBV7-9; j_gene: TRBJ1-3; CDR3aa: CASSETGFSSGNTIYF; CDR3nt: TGTGCCAGCAGCGAAACGGGTTTCAGCTCTGGAAACACCATATATTTT
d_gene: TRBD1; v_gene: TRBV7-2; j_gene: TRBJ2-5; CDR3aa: CASSATGTGWIGTQYF; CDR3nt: TGTGCCAGCAGCGCGACCGGGACAGGGTGGATTGGGACCCAGTACTTC
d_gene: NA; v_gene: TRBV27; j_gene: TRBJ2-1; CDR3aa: CASGRLQGNEQFF; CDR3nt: TGTGCCAGCGGGCGGTTACAGGGTAATGAGCAGTTCTTC
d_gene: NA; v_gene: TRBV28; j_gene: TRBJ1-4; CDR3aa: CASSSPSAEKLFF; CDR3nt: TGTGCCAGCAGTTCGCCTTCTGCGGAAAAACTGTTTTTT
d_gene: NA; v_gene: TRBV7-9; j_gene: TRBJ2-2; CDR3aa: CASSGRTRGKRTGELFF; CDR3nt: TGTGCCAGCAGCGGGCGGACCCGCGGGAAAAGGACCGGGGAGCTGTTTTTT
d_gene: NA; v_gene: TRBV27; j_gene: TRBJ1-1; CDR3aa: CASSLTGWGHTEAFF; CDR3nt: TGTGCCAGCAGTTTGACAGGCTGGGGCCACACTGAAGCTTTCTTT
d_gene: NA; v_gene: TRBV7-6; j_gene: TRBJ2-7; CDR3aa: CASSYSGRAIDEQYF; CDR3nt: TGTGCCAGCAGCTATTCGGGCAGGGCTATAGACGAGCAGTACTTC
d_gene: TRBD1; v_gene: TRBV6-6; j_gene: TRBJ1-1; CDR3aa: CASWTGGAGTEAFF; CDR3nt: TGTGCCAGTTGGACAGGGGGCGCGGGCACTGAAGCTTTCTTT
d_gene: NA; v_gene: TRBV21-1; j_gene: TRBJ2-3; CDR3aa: CASSVRTGGLAGCDTQYF; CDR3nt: TGTGCCAGCAGCGTCCGGACGGGTGGACTAGCGGGATGCGATACGCAGTATTTT
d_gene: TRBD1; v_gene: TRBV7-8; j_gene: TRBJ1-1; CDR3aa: CASSLVNQGATEAFF; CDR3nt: TGTGCCAGCAGCTTAGTAAACCAGGGGGCCACTGAAGCTTTCTTT
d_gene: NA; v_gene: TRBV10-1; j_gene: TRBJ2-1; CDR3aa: CASSVLSGETNEQFF; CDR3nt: TGCGCCAGCAGTGTATTATCGGGAGAAACGAATGAGCAGTTCTTC
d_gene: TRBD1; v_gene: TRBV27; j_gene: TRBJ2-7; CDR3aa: CASSPGRNYGQGLHEQYF; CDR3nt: TGTGCCAGCAGTCCCGGTAGGAATTACGGACAGGGTCTTCACGAGCAGTACTTC
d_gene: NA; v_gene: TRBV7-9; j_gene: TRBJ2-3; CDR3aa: CASSWGVDTQYF; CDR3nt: TGTGCCAGCAGCTGGGGAGTAGACACGCAGTATTTT
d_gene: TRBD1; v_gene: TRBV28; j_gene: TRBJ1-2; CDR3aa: CASSLPLGQGVRGYTF; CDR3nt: TGTGCCAGCAGTCTACCACTAGGACAGGGGGTACGGGGCTACACCTTC
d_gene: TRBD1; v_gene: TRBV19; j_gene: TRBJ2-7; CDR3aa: CASSIATGGYEQYF; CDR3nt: TGTGCCAGTAGTATAGCGACAGGGGGCTACGAGCAGTACTTC
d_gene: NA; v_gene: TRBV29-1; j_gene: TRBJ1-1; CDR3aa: CSVMTNEAFF; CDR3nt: TGCAGCGTTATGACAAATGAAGCTTTCTTT